Below, 5 T cell receptor beta chains from the same sample are listed, as sequenced in a study of blood T cell repertoires in COVID-19. Only in-frame clones appear in the TCRdb table, and some are missing; sequencing was by immunoSEQ multiplex PCR. The table lists about 330,000 clones, more than 70% of them singletons. Material for sequencing was peripheral blood. The receptors were sampled from a woman aged 50 to 60 with acute or convalescent COVID-19.

The chain recombines TRBV5-1 with TRBJ2-7; 7 positions match TRBD1. The CDR3 is 14 amino acids. Germline V CDR1 and CDR2: SGHRS, YFSETQ. The ends lost 3 bases at V and 0 bases at J; junction bases unmatched: 3. The CDR3 DNA is TGCGCCAGCAGCTCAGGGACAGACTCCTACGAGCAGTACTTC. It translates to CASSSGTDSYEQYF.

V is TRBV19 and J is TRBJ2-5; 8 bases fit TRBD2. Unmatched junction bases numbered 5, after V lost 3 bases and J lost 2 bases. Germline assignment: CDR1 LNHDA and CDR2 SQIVND (reference sequence). CDR3 length: 15 residues. CDR3 loop: CASSIQRERQETQYF. Here the CDR3 DNA reads TGTGCCAGTAGTATCCAGCGGGAGCGGCAAGAGACCCAGTACTTC. The full variable domain, rest sourced from reference TRBV19 and TRBJ2-5, is DGGITQSPKYLFRKEGQNVTLSCEQNLNHDAMYWYRQDPGQGLRLIYYSQIVNDFQKGDIAEGYSVSREKKESFPLTVTSAQKNPTAFYLCASSIQRERQETQYFGPGTRLLVL.

The chain couples TRBV7-3 to TRBJ2-1, with D perhaps TRBD1 (6 bases). The CDR3 length is 13 residues. Between the trimmed V and J ends, which lost 5 bases and 7 bases, there was a span of 12 bases. The germline gives CDR1 SGHTA, CDR2 FQGTGA. The CDR3 coding sequence is TGTGCCAGCAGCCCCACGGGGACAAATGAGCAGTTCTTC. Translation gives CASSPTGTNEQFF.

This clone was detected a few times. The CDR3 region has the DNA TGTGCCAGCAGCCTGGACAGGGGGATTAACACTGAAGCTTTCTTT. The encoded protein is CASSLDRGINTEAFF. This rearrangement joins TRBV28 to TRBJ1-1; 10 nucleotides match TRBD1. Germline assignment: CDR1 MDHEN and CDR2 SYDVKM. The CDR3 sequence is 15 residues long. Unmatched junction bases numbered 6, after V lost 6 bases and J lost 2 bases.

V and J are TRBV11-2 and TRBJ1-1; tentatively, D is TRBD1 (6 bases). V lost 1 base to trimming and J lost 1 base, with 13 bases between them. Germline V lookup: CDR1 SGHAT, CDR2 FQNNGV. The CDR3 consists of 16 residues. The CDR3 reads CASSLAWTVGNTEAFF. The CDR3 DNA follows: TGTGCCAGCAGCTTAGCCTGGACAGTTGGGAACACTGAAGCTTTCTTT.